This T cell receptor beta chain comes out of a study of T-cell memory formation after mild COVID-19. General study points: CD4+ contracting clones were mainly CM and EM; CD8+ ones, EMRA. Among clones contracting day 15 to 85, CD4/CD8 was balanced, whereas later expanders leaned CD4+.

Remarks on this clonotype: Its antigen is as yet unknown.

TCRdb re-called the 5' RACE reads through MiXCR, storing one row per CDR3 protein. Of over 10,000 distinct CDR3 sequences listed, 15% to 20% are singletons. Sequencing was performed on PBMCs or a T cell subset sorted from them (not recorded which). The source is a man aged 18-30 years who had mild COVID-19 (a few samples of this study predate the infection). Cell type and time point are not known.

CDR3 in DNA: TGTGCCAGCAGCACCAAGGAACACTCTGGAAACACCATATATTTT. Translating gives CASSTKEHSGNTIYF. J is TRBJ1-3 and V is TRBV7-9, with no clear D. Germline CDR1 and CDR2: SEHNR and FQNEAQ (reference sequence). V lost 5 bases and J 0 bases, leaving 11 bases between the germline ends. The CDR3 sequence is 15 residues long.